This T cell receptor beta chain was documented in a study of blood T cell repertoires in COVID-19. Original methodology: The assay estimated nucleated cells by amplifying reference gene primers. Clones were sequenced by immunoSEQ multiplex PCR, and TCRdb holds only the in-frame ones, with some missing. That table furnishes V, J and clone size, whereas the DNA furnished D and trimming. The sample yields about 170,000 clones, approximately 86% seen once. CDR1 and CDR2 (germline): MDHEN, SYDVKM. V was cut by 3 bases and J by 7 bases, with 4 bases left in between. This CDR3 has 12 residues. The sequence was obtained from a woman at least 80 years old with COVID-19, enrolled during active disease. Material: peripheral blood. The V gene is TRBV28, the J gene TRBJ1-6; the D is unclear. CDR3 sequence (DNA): TGTGCCAGCAGTTTTCTGAATTCACCCCTCCACTTT. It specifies CASSFLNSPLHF.